A selection of T cell receptor beta chains follows, all from one sample in a study of control samples from healthy donors and cancer patients. TCRdb keeps only in-frame clones here, not all; method: immunoSEQ multiplex PCR. Seen here are under 450,000 clones, more than 80% observed once, and the top ten hold more than 6%. Specimen: PBMCs. Receptor source: a man in his forties with head and neck cancer. Both conserved end residues are part of each CDR3. Fields, in order: CDR3 DNA, CDR3 protein, clone size, D gene, J gene, V gene. The D gene is left open where the match is weak. Clone size is given for some rows only: seen once, a few or many times, or a class if the clone is expanded.

DNA: TGCGCCAGCAGCTTTGGGACAGGAAGTTCACCCCTCCACTTT; CDR3: CASSFGTGSSPLHF; size: NA; D: TRBD1; J: TRBJ1-6; V: TRBV5-1
DNA: TGTGCCATCGGACGAGAAGACACTGAAGCTTTCTTT; CDR3: CAIGREDTEAFF; size: NA; D: NA; J: TRBJ1-1; V: TRBV10-3
DNA: TGTGCCTGGGACAGGGTGAACACTGAAGCTTTCTTT; CDR3: CAWDRVNTEAFF; size: NA; D: TRBD1; J: TRBJ1-1; V: TRBV30
DNA: TGTGCCAGCAGTGAATACGGGGGGCGCAGGAATGAGCAGTTCTTC; CDR3: CASSEYGGRRNEQFF; size: NA; D: NA; J: TRBJ2-1; V: TRBV25-1
DNA: TGCGCCAGCAGCCAAGAAGGCAGGAAAGAACTGTTTTTT; CDR3: CASSQEGRKELFF; size: once; D: NA; J: TRBJ1-4; V: TRBV4-1
DNA: TGCGCCAGCAGACAGCGATCAATTCTAGCTAACTATGGCTACACCTTC; CDR3: CASRQRSILANYGYTF; size: NA; D: NA; J: TRBJ1-2; V: TRBV4-3
DNA: TGCGCCAGCAGCTTGGCAGGACAGCTCTCCGGGGGCTACACCTTC; CDR3: CASSLAGQLSGGYTF; size: NA; D: NA; J: TRBJ1-2; V: TRBV5-1
DNA: TGTGCCAGCAGCGTAGATGTCCGCACAGATACGCAGTATTTT; CDR3: CASSVDVRTDTQYF; size: NA; D: NA; J: TRBJ2-3; V: TRBV9
DNA: TGTGCCAGCAGCGAGACAAATCCCTACGAGCAGTACTTC; CDR3: CASSETNPYEQYF; size: NA; D: NA; J: TRBJ2-7; V: TRBV5-8
DNA: TGTGCCAGCAGCTTGGACAGGGGAAGTCAGAATGAGCAGTTCTTC; CDR3: CASSLDRGSQNEQFF; size: NA; D: TRBD1; J: TRBJ2-1; V: TRBV11-2
DNA: TGTGCCAGTAGTCAGCTTGCTAGCACAGATACGCAGTATTTT; CDR3: CASSQLASTDTQYF; size: NA; D: NA; J: TRBJ2-3; V: TRBV19
DNA: TGTGCCAGTAGTTCCGAGGTGGGAGCAACTAATGAAAAACTGTTTTTT; CDR3: CASSSEVGATNEKLFF; size: once; D: NA; J: TRBJ1-4; V: TRBV19
DNA: TGCGCCAGCAGCCAAGAATACGCTCTCGGGCAGCCCCAGCATTTT; CDR3: CASSQEYALGQPQHF; size: NA; D: NA; J: TRBJ1-5; V: TRBV4-3
DNA: TGTGCCAGTAGTATAGGGGCTGACTATGGCTACACCTTC; CDR3: CASSIGADYGYTF; size: NA; D: NA; J: TRBJ1-2; V: TRBV19
DNA: TGTGCCAGCAGCTTGCGGGGGCAAGCCTCTGGAAACACCATATATTTT; CDR3: CASSLRGQASGNTIYF; size: NA; D: NA; J: TRBJ1-3; V: TRBV5-6
DNA: TGCAGCGGCCTACGGGGTGGGGACACTGAAGCTTTCTTT; CDR3: CSGLRGGDTEAFF; size: NA; D: NA; J: TRBJ1-1; V: TRBV29-1
DNA: TGTGCCACCAGTGATAGCCGAGCGGGAGGATATTATGAGCAGTTCTTC; CDR3: CATSDSRAGGYYEQFF; size: NA; D: TRBD2; J: TRBJ2-1; V: TRBV24-1
DNA: TGTGCCATCAGTCCGACAGGGGACTACGAGCAGTACTTC; CDR3: CAISPTGDYEQYF; size: once; D: TRBD1; J: TRBJ2-7; V: TRBV10-3
DNA: TGTGCCAGCAGTTACTCGCGGGACAGCAATCAGCCCCAGCATTTT; CDR3: CASSYSRDSNQPQHF; size: NA; D: NA; J: TRBJ1-5; V: TRBV6-5
DNA: TGTGCCAGCAGCTTAGCCCCCTCGCGGGGGGAACGTGAGACCCAGTACTTC; CDR3: CASSLAPSRGERETQYF; size: NA; D: TRBD2; J: TRBJ2-5; V: TRBV7-9
DNA: TGTGCCAGCAGTAGAGGAAACGAGCAGTACTTC; CDR3: CASSRGNEQYF; size: NA; D: NA; J: TRBJ2-7; V: TRBV7-9
DNA: TGTGCCACTCGCATGCTCAGGACAGGGTGTAATGGCTACACCTTC; CDR3: CATRMLRTGCNGYTF; size: NA; D: TRBD1; J: TRBJ1-2; V: TRBV24-1
DNA: TGTGCCAGCAGCACTCGGACAGATTCATCACCCCTCCACTTT; CDR3: CASSTRTDSSPLHF; size: NA; D: NA; J: TRBJ1-6; V: TRBV7-8
DNA: TGTGCCAGCGGGGCGGCCTACGAGCAGTACTTC; CDR3: CASGAAYEQYF; size: few; D: NA; J: TRBJ2-7; V: TRBV7-8
DNA: TGTGCCAGCAGCCCTCACGCTAGCGGGGGGGCTGTAGATACGCAGTATTTT; CDR3: CASSPHASGGAVDTQYF; size: NA; D: TRBD2; J: TRBJ2-3; V: TRBV7-3
DNA: TGCGCCAGCAGCCAAGAAATCCCTGGATACAATGAGCAGTTCTTC; CDR3: CASSQEIPGYNEQFF; size: once; D: NA; J: TRBJ2-1; V: TRBV4-3
DNA: TGTGCCAGCACCCTACAGGGGGCAGGTGAAGCTTTCTTT; CDR3: CASTLQGAGEAFF; size: once; D: TRBD1; J: TRBJ1-1; V: TRBV6-5
DNA: TGTGCCAGCAGCGAGGGACAGATGAACACTGAAGCTTTCTTT; CDR3: CASSEGQMNTEAFF; size: once; D: TRBD1; J: TRBJ1-1; V: TRBV7-2
DNA: TGTGCCAGCAGCTTGAAACAAGGCGGGAGGGGGACAGGGGCTTCCGAGCAGTACTTC; CDR3: CASSLKQGGRGTGASEQYF; size: NA; D: NA; J: TRBJ2-7; V: TRBV5-4
DNA: TGTGCCAGCAGCGTAGTAGCAGGGAGGGACTCACCCCTCCACTTT; CDR3: CASSVVAGRDSPLHF; size: NA; D: NA; J: TRBJ1-6; V: TRBV9